These T cell receptor beta chains were read from a single sample in a study of vaccination effects on CD4 cells after COVID-19. The data were produced by immunoSEQ multiplex PCR, yet TCRdb's version contains in-frame clones alone and is incomplete. Of 70,000 to 85,000 clones listed, over 70% are singletons. Antigens of these TCRs are unknown. This specimen consisted of CD4+ T cells from PBMCs cultured with HCoV-229E spike peptides, obtained after COVID-19 vaccination. Receptors were obtained from a human donor who received a COVID-19 vaccine. The CDR3 runs from the conserved cysteine through the conserved F or W. The D gene is left open where the match is weak. Rows may omit the clone size; those that give it use once, few, many or a size class.

>TRBD2|.|TRBV10-3|TRBJ2-3
TGTGCCATCAGTGAGGGACTAGCGGGTAGCACAGATACGCAGTATTTT
CAISEGLAGSTDTQYF
>TRBD1|.|TRBV7-2|TRBJ1-1
TGTGCCAGCAGCTTAGTAGGACAGGGTTTGTGGGCTTTCTTT
CASSLVGQGLWAFF
>.|.|TRBV7-2|TRBJ1-6
TGTGCCAGCAGCTTACCACAGCGCAATTCACCCCTCCACTTT
CASSLPQRNSPLHF
>.|.|TRBV7-2|TRBJ1-1
TGTGCCAGCAGCTCGGATGGGAGAACTGAAGCTTTCTTT
CASSSDGRTEAFF
>.|.|TRBV2|TRBJ2-3
TGTGCCAGCAGTGTTGGCAACGTTGACGCAGATACGCAGTATTTT
CASSVGNVDADTQYF
>TRBD1|once|TRBV6-6|TRBJ2-6
TGTGCCAGCAAAACAGGGGCTGGGGCCAACGTCCTGACTTTC
CASKTGAGANVLTF
>.|.|TRBV12-3/TRBV12-4|TRBJ1-2
TGTGCCAGCAGCCGGGTGGGCGGGGTTGGCTACACCTTC
CASSRVGGVGYTF
>.|.|TRBV5-1|TRBJ1-1
TGCGCCAGCAGCTTGGGACAGGAGGAAGCTTTCTTT
CASSLGQEEAFF
>TRBD1|.|TRBV18|TRBJ2-5
TGTGCCAGCTCACCACTTCACAGGGGAGAAGAGACCCAGTACTTC
CASSPLHRGEETQYF
>TRBD1|few|TRBV30|TRBJ1-6
TGTGCCTGGAGGATCCGGGACAGAGGAAATTCACCCCTCCACTTT
CAWRIRDRGNSPLHF
>.|.|TRBV9|TRBJ1-1
TGTGCCAGCAGCCGGAGGGGCACTGAAGCTTTCTTT
CASSRRGTEAFF
>TRBD1|.|TRBV5-4|TRBJ2-3
TGTGCCAGCAGCTTCGGGGACAGGGATACGCAGTATTTT
CASSFGDRDTQYF
>.|.|TRBV5-1|TRBJ2-5
TGCGCCAGCAGCTCCGCTGGGCAGGGAGAGACCCAGTACTTC
CASSSAGQGETQYF
>TRBD2|.|TRBV28|TRBJ2-1
TGTGCCAGCAGTATATCTGGGGGGGAGTGGAATGAGCAGTTCTTC
CASSISGGEWNEQFF
>TRBD1|.|TRBV24-1|TRBJ2-3
TGTGCCACCAGTGCTTTGGGACAGTCAGATACGCAGTATTTT
CATSALGQSDTQYF
>.|.|TRBV29-1|TRBJ1-2
TGCAGCGTTTTCGACAGGAAGGGTGGCTACACCTTC
CSVFDRKGGYTF
>TRBD1|.|TRBV4-1|TRBJ1-2
TGCGCCAGCAGCCATGGAGGTTTGGGGACAGATCGCTATGGCTACACCTTC
CASSHGGLGTDRYGYTF
>.|.|TRBV6-6|TRBJ2-5
TGTGCCAGCAGTTACTCGGGGGAGACCCAGTACTTC
CASSYSGETQYF
>.|.|TRBV7-2|TRBJ1-2
TGTGCCAGCAGCTTAGTAGGGTCCCTAGAGGGCTACACCTTC
CASSLVGSLEGYTF
>TRBD2|.|TRBV24-1|TRBJ2-2
TGTGCCACGCGGGGGGCCTCGACAGGGGAGCTGTTTTTT
CATRGASTGELFF
>.|.|TRBV2|TRBJ1-2
TGTGCCAGCAGAGTGCTGATGTTAGGCTACACCTTC
CASRVLMLGYTF
>.|.|TRBV19|TRBJ2-4
TGTGCCAGTAGTACCGGCTCCCTTGCAGGACCTATAGCCAAAAACATTCAGTACTTC
CASSTGSLAGPIAKNIQYF
>TRBD1|.|TRBV10-3|TRBJ1-1
TGTGCCATCAGTGAGTCTGGACAGGGGGGGCAGGCTTTCTTT
CAISESGQGGQAFF
>.|once|TRBV19|TRBJ2-1
TGTGCCAGTAGTATCACAGGGAGCAATGAGCAGTTCTTC
CASSITGSNEQFF
>.|few|TRBV2|TRBJ1-2
TGTGCCAGCAGTCCGCAGGGAGGGTATGGCTACACCTTC
CASSPQGGYGYTF
>TRBD1|.|TRBV18|TRBJ1-4
TGTGCCAGCTCACGCGGGACAGGGCAAGAAAAACTGTTTTTT
CASSRGTGQEKLFF
>.|.|TRBV28|TRBJ2-2
TGTGCCAGTGAAACAGGGCATGGGGCCGGGGAGCTGTTTTTT
CASETGHGAGELFF
>.|.|TRBV9|TRBJ1-1
TGTGCCAGCAGCGTAGAACGGAACACTGAAGCTTTCTTT
CASSVERNTEAFF
>.|.|TRBV3-1/TRBV3-2|TRBJ1-3
TGTGCCAGCAGCCGAGGGGGGTCGAACACCATATATTTT
CASSRGGSNTIYF
>.|.|TRBV19|TRBJ1-1
TGTGCCAGTAGTATGAGCGACAGGATGAACACTGAAGCTTTCTTT
CASSMSDRMNTEAFF
>.|.|TRBV6-2/TRBV6-3|TRBJ2-5
TGTGCCAGCAGTTACAGTCAGGAAAGGGGAGAGACCCAGTACTTC
CASSYSQERGETQYF